One and the same sample provided the 23 T cell receptor beta chains below, sequenced in a study of naive and memory T cell subsets. Study results and caveats: Possibly reflecting memory cells re-expressing CD45RA, a few larger clonotypes occurred in naive repertoires, especially CD8.

Both TRBC1 and TRBC2 were covered by a beta constant-region primer of two equimolar oligonucleotides. Four rounds of PCR amplified the ligated cDNA using nested alpha and beta constant-region primers plus SP2. MiXCR, run by TCRdb on the UMI-ligation and nested PCR reads, gives a single entry per CDR3 protein. The sample includes under 150,000 distinct CDR3 sequences, about 20% of them seen just once. Antigen specificity for these receptors is unknown. What was sequenced was naive CD8+ T cells from blood. These TCRs come from a human donor in good health.

The rearrangement uses TRBV20-1 and TRBJ2-1; D not certain. The germline CDR1 and CDR2 sequences are DFQATT and SNEGSKA (reference sequence). CDR3 length: 15 residues. V lost 0 bases and J lost 0, with 9 bases in between. The CDR3 spells CSARDRYGSYNEQFF. The CDR3 DNA sequence: TGCAGTGCTAGAGACAGATATGGCTCCTACAATGAGCAGTTCTTC.

This rearrangement joins TRBV29-1 to TRBJ1-1; D not certain. The germline V and J ends were trimmed by 4 bases and 9 bases, with 15 bases remaining between them. This CDR3 region has 12 residues. The germline V gene encodes CDR1 SQVTM and CDR2 ANQGSEA. The CDR3 bases are TGCAGCGTTGTAGGATCCGGAACCAAAGCTTTCTTT. Amino acids: CSVVGSGTKAFF.

The rearrangement joins TRBV6-5 to TRBJ1-1; the D is unclear. Trimming left V 0 bases short and J 0 bases short, with 5 bases between. CDR3 size: 14 residues. Per the germline V gene, CDR1 is MNHEY and CDR2 is SVGAGI. The CDR3 here is CASSYSIVNTEAFF. The CDR3 nucleotides read TGTGCCAGCAGTTACTCGATTGTGAACACTGAAGCTTTCTTT.

This clonotype was picked up a small number of times. The rearrangement uses TRBV6-5 and TRBJ2-3; D possibly corresponds to TRBD2 (6 bases). The CDR3 loop spans 16 amino acids. Per the germline V gene, CDR1 is MNHEY and CDR2 is SVGAGI. Trimming shortened V by 8 bases and J by 2 bases, and 20 bases separated the two germline ends. The CDR3 DNA is TGTGCCAGCGCGGGGACGGGCGGCGGCCTCACAGATACGCAGTATTTT. Its translation: CASAGTGGGLTDTQYF.

This clonotype has a handful of counts. The V and J genes are TRBV12-3 or TRBV12-4 and TRBJ2-5; D call uncertain. Trimming cost V 3 bases and J 3 bases, with 5 bases left between them. The CDR3 has 12 amino acids. The DNA of the CDR3 is TGTGCCAGCAGTTTCGAGGAAGAGACCCAGTACTTC. It specifies CASSFEEETQYF.

This clonotype has ten or more counts. This CDR3 is CATEGLAGGGELFF. The CDR3 coding sequence is TGTGCCACCGAGGGACTAGCGGGCGGCGGGGAGCTGTTTTTT. This chain connects TRBV6-2 or TRBV6-3 to TRBJ2-2, with TRBD2 matching 12 bases. V trimming: 10 bases; J trimming: 7 bases; junction bases outside the gene matches: 7. This CDR3 is 14 amino acids long. CDR1 is MNHEY and CDR2 is SVGEGT in the germline V gene.

In its sample, this clonotype was seen a few times. The chain carries TRBV7-9 and TRBJ2-2; no firm D call. CDR3 length: 14 residues. Trimming pared 5 bases from V and 0 bases from J, leaving 7 bases between. The germline CDR1 and CDR2 sequences are SEHNR and FQNEAQ (reference sequence). CDR3 amino acids: CASSPDANTGELFF. For the CDR3, the DNA is TGTGCCAGCAGCCCCGACGCGAACACCGGGGAGCTGTTTTTT.

V gene TRBV27 combines with J gene TRBJ2-1; possible D gene TRBD1, 6 bases. The CDR3 loop spans 14 amino acids. V was clipped by 3 bases and J by 9 bases, with 15 bases between them. Germline V lookup: CDR1 MNHEY, CDR2 SMNVEV (reference sequence). CDR3: CASSFGGRRAEQFF. The CDR3 bases are TGTGCCAGCAGTTTTGGGGGCCGCCGGGCTGAGCAGTTCTTC.

This clonotype was seen only a few times. The CDR3 is CASSLEGITDTQYF. For the CDR3, the DNA is TGTGCCAGCAGTTTAGAGGGGATCACAGATACGCAGTATTTT. This chain connects TRBV28 to TRBJ2-3, with D possibly called TRBD1 or TRBD2 (5 bases each). Germline assignment: CDR1 MDHEN and CDR2 SYDVKM. V lost 2 bases to trimming and J lost 2 bases, with 8 bases between them. CDR3 length: 14 amino acids.

In its sample, this clonotype was seen a few times. The chain recombines TRBV24-1 with TRBJ2-5; D is possibly TRBD1 (7 bases). The CDR3 spans 15 residues. The germline V gene encodes CDR1 KGHDR and CDR2 SFDVKD. The V and J ends lost 4 bases and 5 bases respectively, with 16 bases between them. Written as DNA, the CDR3 is TGTGCCACCAGTGAGCAGACAGGGACTGCTGAGACCCAGTACTTC. It yields the protein CATSEQTGTAETQYF.

This clonotype was detected only a few times. V is TRBV27 and J is TRBJ2-5; the D gene could be TRBD1 or TRBD2 (5 bases each). The CDR3 has 14 residues. The germline V and J ends were trimmed by 0 bases and 5 bases, with 10 bases remaining between them. From germline, CDR1 is MNHEY and CDR2 SMNVEV (reference sequence). This CDR3 is CASSLSGTYETQYF. CDR3 bases: TGTGCCAGCAGTTTATCAGGGACCTACGAGACCCAGTACTTC.

This clonotype was seen a few times. The chain employs TRBV6-6 and TRBJ2-5; 7 nucleotides agree with TRBD2. CDR1 is MNHNY, CDR2 SVGAGI, per germline (reference sequence). V shed 1 base and J 0 bases; nucleotides not matched to a gene: 5. The length of the CDR3 is 16 residues. CDR3 sequence reads: CASSYWGEGHQETQYF. The CDR3 coding sequence is TGTGCCAGCAGTTACTGGGGGGAGGGCCACCAAGAGACCCAGTACTTC.

There are a few counts of this clonotype. The chain is built from TRBV18 and TRBJ2-5, with 7 bases fitting TRBD2. V trimming: 1 base; J trimming: 0 bases; junction bases outside the gene matches: 11. The CDR3 extends over 18 amino acids. CDR1 is KGHSH, CDR2 LQKENI, per germline. The CDR3 reads CASSPRTSSVAYQETQYF. The CDR3 nucleotides are TGTGCCAGCTCACCACGGACTAGTTCGGTTGCGTACCAAGAGACCCAGTACTTC.

CDR3 residues: CASSFGQELNTEAFF. The CDR3 region has the DNA TGTGCCAGCAGCTTTGGACAGGAGCTTAACACTGAAGCTTTCTTT. The chain employs TRBV5-5 and TRBJ1-1; 7 bases agree with TRBD1. The CDR3 length is 15 residues. The germline CDR1 and CDR2 sequences are SGHKS and YYEKEE (reference sequence). The trim removed 2 bases at V and 2 bases at J, leaving 6 bases unmatched.

This clonotype was seen a handful of times. The chain combines TRBV29-1 with TRBJ2-7, with D maybe TRBD2 (8 bases). The ends were cut back, 5 bases at V and 1 base at J, with 15 bases in the middle. Germline CDR1 and CDR2: SQVTM and ANQGSEA. The CDR3 has 14 residues. The CDR3 nucleotides are TGCAGCGTTCGCGGGGGGACAGTTTCCTACGAGCAGTACTTC. Translated, it gives CSVRGGTVSYEQYF.

This chain joins TRBV6-2 or TRBV6-3 and TRBJ2-7; D is possibly TRBD2 (5 bases). CDR1 is MNHEY and CDR2 is SVGEGT in the germline V gene. CDR3 length: 14 amino acids. V was cut by 4 bases and J by 3 bases, with 13 bases left in between. DNA of the CDR3: TGTGCCAGCAGTTGTGAGGGCTCCTTCTACGAGCAGTACTTC. Its translation is CASSCEGSFYEQYF.

This clonotype was seen a handful of times. This rearrangement joins TRBV20-1 to TRBJ2-7; D is ambiguous. The length of the CDR3 is 16 residues. Per the germline V gene, CDR1 is DFQATT and CDR2 is SNEGSKA (reference sequence). Trimming removed 0 bases from V and 3 bases from J, with 18 bases in between. The CDR3: CSARDERAVKLYEQYF. CDR3 nucleotide sequence: TGCAGTGCTAGAGATGAGCGAGCAGTTAAGCTCTACGAGCAGTACTTC.

In this sample, this clonotype turned up a few times. The chain carries TRBV4-2 and TRBJ2-7, with TRBD2 matching over 7 bases. Germline V gene data show CDR1 as LGHNA and CDR2 as YNFKEQ. This CDR3 contains 15 residues. V trimming: 1 base; J trimming: 4 bases; junction bases outside the gene matches: 7. The CDR3 DNA follows: TGTGCCAGCAGCCAAGCTCCGGGAGGTGGTTACGAGCAGTACTTC. Its protein product is CASSQAPGGGYEQYF.

This clonotype was found a few times. The J gene is TRBJ2-6, the V gene TRBV7-9, with 7 bases matching TRBD1. The CDR3 has 21 amino acids. After removal of 3 bases from V and 0 bases from J, the junction contained 17 bases not matched to a gene. Germline V CDR1 and CDR2: SEHNR, FQNEAQ (reference sequence). The CDR3 sequence: CASSFRPGQNPLGSGANVLTF. Here the CDR3 DNA reads TGTGCCAGCAGCTTCCGACCGGGACAGAACCCCTTAGGCTCTGGGGCCAACGTCCTGACTTTC.

This clonotype was seen more than once but under ten times. V gene TRBV28 combines with J gene TRBJ2-7; TRBD2 aligns across 7 bases. The CDR3 contains 15 residues. Trimming took 1 base from V and 7 from J; bases not matched to a gene: 10. Looked up from germline, CDR1 is MDHEN and CDR2 is SYDVKM. The chain's CDR3 is CASSLSRGLLGEQYF. CDR3 in DNA: TGTGCCAGCAGTTTATCGCGGGGGTTGTTGGGGGAGCAGTACTTC.

The chain combines TRBV27 with TRBJ2-1; perhaps D is TRBD1 or TRBD2 (6 bases each). Germline V CDR1 and CDR2: MNHEY, SMNVEV (reference sequence). CDR3 length equals 14 residues. Trimming stripped 2 bases from V and 6 bases from J, with 11 bases between. The CDR3 loop is CASSLGGLRNEQFF. DNA of the CDR3: TGTGCCAGCAGTTTAGGGGGGCTCCGCAATGAGCAGTTCTTC.

The chain has TRBV7-9 and TRBJ2-5; 9 bases map to TRBD2. Germline trimming cut 6 bases from V and 5 bases from J; bases unmatched to any gene: 13. Germline CDR1 is SEHNR and CDR2 is FQNEAQ (reference sequence). CDR3 length equals 16 residues. This CDR3 reads CASRNIAGVGGETQYF. DNA for the CDR3: TGTGCCAGCAGAAATATAGCGGGAGTAGGAGGGGAGACCCAGTACTTC.

This clonotype was detected only a few times. The rearrangement links TRBV2 to TRBJ1-1; D is uncertain. There are 15 residues in the CDR3. Trimming pared 7 bases from V and 0 bases from J, leaving 15 bases between. Germline assignment: CDR1 SNHLY and CDR2 FYNNEI. Here the CDR3 reads CASNVEQLMNTEAFF. The CDR3 bases are TGTGCCAGCAATGTCGAACAGCTGATGAACACTGAAGCTTTCTTT.